Shown below are 19 T cell receptor beta chains from a single sample sequenced in a study of T cell changes during pregnancy in multiple sclerosis. Assay used: immunoSEQ multiplex PCR; TCRdb lists only in-frame clones, some missing. Among under 50,000 clones listed, 90% to 95% were seen once. This sample comprised CD8+ T cells from peripheral blood mononuclear cells, obtained after pregnancy. These TCRs come from a female donor with multiple sclerosis, enrolled in a pregnancy study.

The genes are TRBV11-3 and TRBJ2-7; 10 bases align to TRBD1. The CDR3 is 13 amino acids. The V segment lost 5 bases and the J segment 6 bases; nucleotides outside the gene matches: 4. From germline, CDR1 is SGHNT and CDR2 YENEEA. CDR3 sequence reads: CASSPGQGGEQYF. As DNA, the CDR3 is TGTGCCAGCAGCCCCGGACAGGGGGGCGAGCAGTACTTC.

The chain is built from TRBV4-1 and TRBJ1-1, with unresolved D. V shed 0 bases and J shed 0 bases, with 5 bases lying between them. The CDR3 has 14 amino acids. Looked up from germline, CDR1 is MGHRA and CDR2 is YSYEKL. CDR3 in DNA: TGCGCCAGCAGCCAAGAGGGCGTGAACACTGAAGCTTTCTTT. It specifies CASSQEGVNTEAFF.

This chain connects TRBV19 to TRBJ2-7; TRBD1 agrees at 7 bases. The length of the CDR3 is 12 residues. Germline values: CDR1 LNHDA, CDR2 SQIVND (reference sequence). Trimming cost V 6 bases and J 4 bases; bases outside gene matches: 3. CDR3 DNA sequence: TGTGCCAGTAGAGGGACAGCATACGAGCAGTACTTC. Translation gives CASRGTAYEQYF.

The V call is TRBV11-2, the J call TRBJ2-7, with 11 bases fitting TRBD2. From germline, CDR1 is SGHAT and CDR2 FQNNGV. V gave up 2 bases and J gave up 3 bases; unmatched junction bases: 6. The CDR3 has 16 amino acids. The CDR3 sequence is CASSLSSTSGGYEQYF. The CDR3 DNA reads as TGTGCCAGCAGCTTATCCTCTACTAGCGGGGGCTACGAGCAGTACTTC.

V gene TRBV7-9 combines with J gene TRBJ2-7; 7 bases map to TRBD1. This CDR3 has 14 residues. The ends lost 5 bases at V and 1 base at J; junction bases unmatched: 5. Per the germline V gene, CDR1 is SEHNR and CDR2 is FQNEAQ (reference sequence). DNA of the CDR3: TGTGCCAGCAGCACCCGACAGGGATCCTACGAGCAGTACTTC. Translating gives CASSTRQGSYEQYF.

The rearrangement links TRBV5-5 to TRBJ1-1; 8 nucleotides line up with TRBD1. V lost 4 bases and J lost 6; bases outside the gene matches: 11. This CDR3 is 15 amino acids long. Germline CDR1 reads SGHKS; CDR2 reads YYEKEE (reference sequence). CDR3 nucleotide sequence: TGTGCCAGCAGCCTCACCTGGACAGGGACCCCTGAAGCTTTCTTT. Amino acid sequence: CASSLTWTGTPEAFF.

This clone was seen only once. The rearrangement uses TRBV19 and TRBJ2-1; a weak D match, TRBD1 (6 bases). V lost 2 bases, J lost 7 bases, and 18 bases lay in between. The CDR3 contains 16 residues. The germline CDR1 and CDR2 sequences are LNHDA and SQIVND (reference sequence). DNA of the CDR3: TGTGCCAGTAGTATAAGGGTATCAAGGGGGATAAATGAGCAGTTCTTC. Amino acids: CASSIRVSRGINEQFF.

V and J are TRBV10-3 and TRBJ2-2, with 8 bases matching TRBD1. The CDR3 has 18 amino acids. Trimming took 3 bases from V and 0 from J; bases not matched to a gene: 9. Germline values: CDR1 ENHRY, CDR2 SYGVKD. CDR3 protein: CAISDQGASIPNTGELFF. CDR3 nucleotide sequence: TGTGCCATCAGTGACCAGGGGGCATCGATACCGAACACCGGGGAGCTGTTTTTT.

The chain combines TRBV19 with TRBJ1-1; 7 bases align to TRBD1. CDR1 is LNHDA and CDR2 is SQIVND in the germline V gene (reference sequence). Germline trimming cut 7 bases from V and 4 bases from J; bases unmatched to any gene: 9. CDR3 length: 14 amino acids. Here the CDR3 reads CASTLTGVGTEAFF. In DNA form, the CDR3 reads TGTGCCAGTACCCTAACAGGGGTTGGCACTGAAGCTTTCTTT.

V and J are TRBV27 and TRBJ2-3; D remains ambiguous. Germline CDR1 is MNHEY and CDR2 is SMNVEV (reference sequence). The CDR3 runs to 13 residues. V lost 5 bases to trimming and J lost 4 bases, with 10 bases between them. CDR3 in amino acids: CASSPVQADTQYF. The CDR3 nucleotides are TGTGCCAGCAGTCCGGTGCAGGCAGATACGCAGTATTTT.

The chain is built from TRBV14 and TRBJ2-3; TRBD1 matches 7 bases. This CDR3 is built from 16 residues. The germline CDR1 and CDR2 sequences are SGHDN and FVKESK. With 5 bases clipped from V and 3 bases from J, the junction kept 11 bases outside the gene matches. Here the CDR3 DNA reads TGTGCCAGCAGCTCTTACAGGGGCCGTAGTACAGATACGCAGTATTTT. As protein: CASSSYRGRSTDTQYF.

This chain joins TRBV6-1 and TRBJ1-5, with D tentatively TRBD1 (6 bases). Trimming pared 0 bases from V and 4 bases from J, leaving 16 bases between. The CDR3 runs to 17 residues. Germline V CDR1 and CDR2: MNHNS, SASEGT. CDR3 coding DNA: TGTGCCAGCAGTGAAGCCCCCCCACAGGGATCTAATCAGCCCCAGCATTTT. This sequence encodes CASSEAPPQGSNQPQHF.

About this clone itself: Other DNA sequences in the sample encode the same CDR3. This sequence joins TRBV9 and TRBJ1-1; 9 nucleotides align to TRBD1. J was trimmed by 0 bases and V by 4 bases; bases with no gene match: 7. Germline CDR1 SGDLS, CDR2 YYNGEE. CDR3 size: 16 residues. The CDR3 DNA is TGTGCCAGCAGCTCTCGGACAGGGGAGGTGAACACTGAAGCTTTCTTT. The encoded protein is CASSSRTGEVNTEAFF.

V usage is TRBV27 and J usage is TRBJ2-7, with 8 nucleotides matching TRBD2. The J segment lost 0 bases and the V segment lost 8 bases, leaving 6 bases of the junction unmatched. Germline values: CDR1 MNHEY, CDR2 SMNVEV (reference sequence). This CDR3 spans 14 amino acids. The CDR3 region has the DNA TGTGCCAGCCGGGGGGCGGGAGGCTCCTACGAGCAGTACTTC. This encodes CASRGAGGSYEQYF.

The rearrangement joins TRBV27 to TRBJ2-5, with a tentative D call TRBD1 (5 bases). Gene TRBJ2-7 matches the end of the DNA better, so the J call may be wrong. Per the germline V gene, CDR1 is MNHEY and CDR2 is SMNVEV (reference sequence). The CDR3 covers 16 residues. The CDR3 nucleotides are TGTGCCAGCAGTTTACGGCGGCAGGGCAGTTCCTACGAGCAGTACTTC. It codes for CASSLRRQGSSYEQYF.

V is TRBV30 and J is TRBJ2-7; possible D gene TRBD2, 5 bases. Per germline, CDR1 GTSNPN and CDR2 SVGIG (reference sequence). Trimming cost V 0 bases and J 5 bases, with 14 bases left between them. The CDR3 is made up of 14 amino acids. The CDR3 DNA follows: TGTGCCTGGAGTGTACTAGGGCAAGGACACGAGCAGTACTTC. Protein product: CAWSVLGQGHEQYF.

The chain has TRBV2 and TRBJ2-7, with D tentatively TRBD1 (6 bases). Germline CDR1 is SNHLY and CDR2 is FYNNEI. The CDR3 has 15 amino acids. Trimming removed 3 bases at V and 0 bases at J, with 12 bases between. CDR3 in amino acids: CASSEWQGTSYEQYF. The CDR3 coding sequence is TGTGCCAGCAGTGAGTGGCAGGGGACCTCCTACGAGCAGTACTTC. The complete variable domain, with remaining parts taken from reference TRBV2 and TRBJ2-7, reads EPEVTQTPSHQVTQMGQEVILRCVPISNHLYFYWYRQILGQKVEFLVSFYNNEISEKSEIFDDQFSVERPDGSNFTLKIRSTKLEDSAMYFCASSEWQGTSYEQYFGPGTRLTVT.

The chain combines TRBV9 with TRBJ2-7, with 7 bases aligning to TRBD1. This CDR3 spans 18 amino acids. With V trimmed by 0 bases and J by 0 bases, 12 bases remained unmatched. The germline gives CDR1 SGDLS, CDR2 YYNGEE. CDR3 coding DNA: TGTGCCAGCAGCGTAGCGCCGGGGACAGCTGAGCTCTCCTACGAGCAGTACTTC. Its translation: CASSVAPGTAELSYEQYF.

The chain employs TRBV19 and TRBJ2-2; weak D call: TRBD2 (6 bases). The germline V gene encodes CDR1 LNHDA and CDR2 SQIVND (reference sequence). This CDR3 region has 14 residues. With 7 bases removed from V and 3 bases from J, the gap between germline ends came to 12 bases. In DNA form, the CDR3 reads TGTGCCAGTACCCCGGGACTCTACACCGGGGAGCTGTTTTTT. Translation: CASTPGLYTGELFF.